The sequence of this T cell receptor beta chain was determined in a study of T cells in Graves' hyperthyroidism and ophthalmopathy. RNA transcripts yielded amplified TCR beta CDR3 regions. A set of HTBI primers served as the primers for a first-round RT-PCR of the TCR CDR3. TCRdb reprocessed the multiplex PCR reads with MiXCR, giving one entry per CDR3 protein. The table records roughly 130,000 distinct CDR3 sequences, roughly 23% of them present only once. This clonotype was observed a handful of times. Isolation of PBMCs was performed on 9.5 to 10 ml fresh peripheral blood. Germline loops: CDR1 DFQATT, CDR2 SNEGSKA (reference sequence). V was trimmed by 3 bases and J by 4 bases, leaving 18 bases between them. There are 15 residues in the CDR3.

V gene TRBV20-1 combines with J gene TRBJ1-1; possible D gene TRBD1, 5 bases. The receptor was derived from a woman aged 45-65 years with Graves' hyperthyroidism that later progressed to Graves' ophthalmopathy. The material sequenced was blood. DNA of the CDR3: TGCAGTGCTAGCCTCTGGGGAGGGGAGGGCACTGAAGCTTTCTTT. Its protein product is CSASLWGGEGTEAFF.